This TCR beta chain appears in the sequencing data of a study of blood T cell repertoires in COVID-19. At the level of the study: PBMCs, B-cell-depleted T cells, or T cells were the source of the cDNA or gDNA that made up the material.

How the authors handled the data: Amplifying reference gene primers gave estimates of nucleated cell counts. Method: immunoSEQ multiplex PCR; TCRdb's copy keeps in-frame clones and lacks some. V, J and clone size were drawn from that table, and D and trimming were deduced from the DNA. This sample has 100,000 or so clones; roughly 87% occur once, and the top ten carry more than 15%. V lost 2 bases, J lost 3 bases, and 10 bases lay in between. The CDR3 runs to 14 residues. CDR1 and CDR2 (germline): KGHSH, LQKENI. Sequencing was carried out using peripheral blood. The origin of this receptor is an elderly man with acute or convalescent COVID-19. V is TRBV18 and J is TRBJ1-2; D is uncertain. CDR3 DNA: TGTGCCAGCTCACCAGGTTCCGGGGACTATGGCTACACCTTC. Protein product: CASSPGSGDYGYTF. Based on the CDR3 plus reference TRBV18 and TRBJ1-2, the full variable domain is NAGVMQNPRHLVRRRGQEARLRCSPMKGHSHVYWYRQLPEEGLKFMVYLQKENIIDESGMPKERFSAEFPKEGPSILRIQQVVRGDSAAYFCASSPGSGDYGYTFGSGTRLTVV.